The 21 T cell receptor beta chains in this list originate from one sample, sequenced in a study of OX40 agonist ivuxolimab in advanced cancers. Only in-frame clones appear in the TCRdb table, and some are missing; sequencing was by immunoSEQ multiplex PCR. The data contain tens of thousands of clones, around four fifths of them singletons. Sequencing was performed on CD4+ or CD8+ T cells sorted from blood, taken in a trial of the OX40 agonist ivuxolimab. Source of these receptors: an adult with an advanced solid tumor such as melanoma, head and neck, liver or kidney cancer.

This clone was counted once. The gene calls are TRBV11-3 and TRBJ2-1; 9 bases align to TRBD2. Germline V CDR1 and CDR2: SGHNT, YENEEA. V was clipped by 1 base and J by 1 base; unmatched bases: 8. The CDR3 spans 18 residues. CDR3 amino acids: CASSLVRVSGRSYNEQFF. The CDR3 DNA is TGTGCCAGCAGCTTAGTTCGGGTTAGCGGGAGATCCTACAATGAGCAGTTCTTC.

The CDR3 region is CASSRGTGELNEQFF. In nucleotides, the CDR3 is TGTGCCAGCAGCAGGGGGACAGGGGAATTAAATGAGCAGTTCTTC. The chain combines TRBV6-5 with TRBJ2-1; 10 bases are a match to TRBD1. This CDR3 contains 15 residues. V dropped 6 bases and J dropped 7; count of bases not matched to a gene: 9. CDR1 and CDR2 from the germline V gene are MNHEY and SVGAGI.

The chain has TRBV6-4 and TRBJ1-1; D unresolved. The V end lost 2 bases, the J end lost 1 base, and 2 bases lay between the germline ends. This CDR3 has 12 amino acids. Germline-derived CDR1 and CDR2 are MRHNA and SNTAGT. The CDR3 bases are TGTGCCAGCAGTGACCGGAACACTGAAGCTTTCTTT. Protein: CASSDRNTEAFF.

J is TRBJ2-6 and V is TRBV18; D may correspond to TRBD1 or TRBD2 (5 bases each). Trimming stripped 2 bases from V and 1 base from J, with 12 bases between. Germline loops: CDR1 KGHSH, CDR2 LQKENI. The CDR3 has 17 amino acids. CDR3: CASSPVRAGSGANVLTF. CDR3 DNA sequence: TGTGCCAGCTCACCAGTCAGGGCGGGTTCTGGGGCCAACGTCCTGACTTTC.

The rearrangement links TRBV5-6 to TRBJ1-2; 10 positions match TRBD1. CDR1 is SGHDT and CDR2 is YYEEEE in the germline V gene. Trimming took 0 bases from V and 0 from J; bases not matched to a gene: 2. CDR3 length: 16 residues. CDR3 region: CASSLGDRGANYGYTF. CDR3 DNA: TGTGCCAGCAGCTTGGGGGACAGGGGAGCTAACTATGGCTACACCTTC.

The V gene is TRBV5-1, the J gene TRBJ1-1; the D gene is possibly TRBD1 (5 bases). Germline V CDR1 and CDR2: SGHRS, YFSETQ. There are 15 residues in the CDR3. The V end lost 2 bases, the J end lost 4 bases, and 15 bases lay between the germline ends. CDR3 sequence (DNA): TGCGCCAGCAGCTTTTCAGGGAACGGGGTCACTGAAGCTTTCTTT. It specifies CASSFSGNGVTEAFF.

The genes are TRBV6-1 and TRBJ2-7; 10 bases are shared with TRBD1. Germline lookup yields CDR1 MNHNS and CDR2 SASEGT. The CDR3 has 15 amino acids. V dropped 5 bases and J dropped 5; count of bases not matched to a gene: 9. CDR3 residues: CASSHRDRGGHEQYF. CDR3 bases: TGTGCCAGCAGTCACCGGGACAGGGGTGGCCACGAGCAGTACTTC.

The rearrangement joins TRBV5-4 to TRBJ2-2; 8 nucleotides agree with TRBD2. Germline CDR1 is SGHNT and CDR2 is YYREEE (reference sequence). Germline trimming cut 4 bases from V and 5 bases from J; bases unmatched to any gene: 10. The CDR3 runs to 16 residues. The CDR3, as DNA: TGTGCCAGCAGCCCACTGGCGAGCGGGAGAACCGGGGAGCTGTTTTTT. Its protein is CASSPLASGRTGELFF.

Note on this clone: Other nucleotide sequences from this sample produce the same CDR3. The chain uses TRBV18 and TRBJ2-7, with a possible D match to TRBD1 (6 bases). Trimming removed 2 bases at V and 2 bases at J, with 10 bases between. CDR3 size: 14 residues. The germline V gene encodes CDR1 KGHSH and CDR2 LQKENI. The CDR3 is CASSPGRQAYEQYF. DNA of the CDR3: TGTGCCAGCTCACCAGGACGACAGGCCTACGAGCAGTACTTC.

V and J are TRBV30 and TRBJ1-2; no firm D call. V lost 0 bases, J lost 9 bases, and 8 bases lay in between. This CDR3 comprises 11 residues. Per germline, CDR1 GTSNPN and CDR2 SVGIG (reference sequence). The DNA of the CDR3 is TGTGCCTGGAGTGTTGTGTGGAGCTACACCTTC. Its translation is CAWSVVWSYTF.

The J gene is TRBJ1-3, the V gene TRBV7-2, with 10 nucleotides matching TRBD1. V lost 2 bases, J lost 4 bases, and 5 bases stayed unmatched. Germline V CDR1 and CDR2: SGHTA, FQGNSA. The CDR3 is made up of 16 amino acids. In nucleotides, the CDR3 is TGTGCCAGCAGCTTACTACCGGGACAGGGGGGAAACACCATATATTTT. Translated, it gives CASSLLPGQGGNTIYF.

Of note for this clone: This CDR3 is missing its conserved last phenylalanine or tryptophan, likely due to a read error. The J gene is TRBJ1-1, the V gene TRBV7-9; the match to TRBD1 covers 7 bases. The CDR3 spans 14 residues. V was clipped by 5 bases and J by 8 bases; unmatched bases: 11. The germline gives CDR1 SEHNR, CDR2 FQNEAQ (reference sequence). CDR3 bases: TGTGCCAGCAGCCGAGGACAGGAGACGACCGAAGCTTTCCTT. It encodes CASSRGQETTEAFL.

Turning to this clone: One end of the junction varies from germline; a read error may be responsible. The chain has TRBV6-1 and TRBJ2-7; D is possibly TRBD1 (6 bases). CDR1 is MNHNS, CDR2 SASEGT, per germline. This CDR3 comprises 16 residues. The DNA of the CDR3 is TGTGCCATCAGTGAGGGATTGGACAGAGTAACCTACGAGCAGTACTTC. As protein: CAISEGLDRVTYEQYF.

The chain couples TRBV11-1 to TRBJ1-1; TRBD1 agrees at 7 bases. Germline V gene data show CDR1 as SGHAT and CDR2 as FQDESV (reference sequence). The CDR3 spans 14 residues. The V gene end was trimmed by 4 bases and the J gene end by 5 bases; junction bases not matched to a gene: 7. This CDR3 is CASSSSTGVTEAFF. In DNA form, the CDR3 reads TGTGCCAGCAGCTCATCCACAGGGGTTACTGAAGCTTTCTTT.

V and J are TRBV5-6 and TRBJ2-2; TRBD1 agrees at 7 bases. Germline loops: CDR1 SGHDT, CDR2 YYEEEE. The trim removed 1 base at V and 5 bases at J, leaving 2 bases unmatched. There are 14 residues in the CDR3. The CDR3 nucleotides are TGTGCCAGCAGCTTGCCACAGGGGACCGGGGAGCTGTTTTTT. Translated: CASSLPQGTGELFF.

Of note for this clone: Compared with germline, one end of the junction differs, possibly owing to a read error. The chain links TRBV7-2 to TRBJ1-2; TRBD1 matches at 10 bases. The CDR3 sequence is 12 residues long. Germline CDR1 and CDR2: SGHTA and FQGNSA. CDR3 sequence (DNA): TGTGCCCTAGGTGACAGGGGGCTGAATGGTTCCTTC. This gives the protein CALGDRGLNGSF.

This clone appeared a single time. The chain links TRBV30 to TRBJ2-2; no clear D gene. This CDR3 region has 11 residues. From germline, CDR1 is GTSNPN and CDR2 SVGIG (reference sequence). V shed 4 bases and J shed 7 bases, with 7 bases lying between them. As DNA, the CDR3 is TGTGCCTGGACCCTCGGCGGGGAGCTGTTTTTT. Amino acids: CAWTLGGELFF.

The rearrangement uses TRBV6-5 and TRBJ1-1; D unresolved. This CDR3 is built from 14 residues. Germline V lookup: CDR1 MNHEY, CDR2 SVGAGI. V lost 2 bases, J lost 9 bases, and 16 bases lay in between. The CDR3 sequence is CASSYMGEVSQAFF. CDR3 nucleotide sequence: TGTGCCAGCAGTTACATGGGAGAGGTGTCCCAAGCTTTCTTT.

This chain connects TRBV6-1 to TRBJ2-5, with 9 positions matching TRBD2. From germline, CDR1 is MNHNS and CDR2 SASEGT. Unmatched junction bases numbered 7, after V lost 4 bases and J lost 4 bases. CDR3 length equals 15 residues. The CDR3 loop reads CASSVWRGGAETQYF. CDR3 coding DNA: TGTGCCAGCAGTGTCTGGCGGGGGGGAGCAGAGACCCAGTACTTC.

CDR3 sequence: CASSLYGTGGSGANVLTF. The CDR3 DNA follows: TGTGCCAGCAGCTTGTACGGGACAGGGGGCTCTGGGGCCAACGTCCTGACTTTC. The chain links TRBV5-4 to TRBJ2-6, with TRBD1 identical over 11 bases. The CDR3 runs 18 residues. V was clipped by 1 base and J by 0 bases; unmatched bases: 3. The germline CDR1 and CDR2 sequences are SGHNT and YYREEE (reference sequence).

The chain recombines TRBV5-6 with TRBJ1-4, with unresolved D. Germline CDR1 SGHDT, CDR2 YYEEEE. V was clipped by 2 bases and J by 0 bases, with 5 bases between them. CDR3 length equals 14 residues. The CDR3 DNA reads as TGTGCCAGCAGCTTAGGAGCAACTAATGAAAAACTGTTTTTT. It is translated as CASSLGATNEKLFF.